A single sample gave rise to the 5 T cell receptor beta chains below, sequenced in a study of blood T cell repertoires in COVID-19. The assay was immunoSEQ multiplex PCR, and TCRdb's table has in-frame clones only and misses some. This table has 270,000 or so clones, 85% to 90% appearing once. Sequencing was carried out using peripheral blood. The receptors shown here come from a woman aged 35 to 49 who had recovered from COVID-19.

V and J are TRBV29-1 and TRBJ2-5; 9 nucleotides agree with TRBD2. Looked up from germline, CDR1 is SQVTM and CDR2 is ANQGSEA. Trimming took 3 bases from V and 1 from J; bases not matched to a gene: 0. This CDR3 region has 13 residues. This chain's CDR3 is CSVETSGQETQYF. CDR3 sequence (DNA): TGCAGCGTTGAGACTAGCGGCCAAGAGACCCAGTACTTC.

This sequence joins TRBV7-9 and TRBJ2-5; no definite D call. Trimming took off 5 bases at V and 2 bases at J, with 6 bases between the two ends. The CDR3 is 12 residues long. CDR1 and CDR2 (germline): SEHNR, FQNEAQ (reference sequence). The CDR3 DNA follows: TGTGCCAGCAGCACAAGTCAAGAGACCCAGTACTTC. It specifies CASSTSQETQYF.

This chain connects TRBV19 to TRBJ2-3; D not certain. CDR3 length equals 12 residues. Trimming shortened V by 5 bases and J by 2 bases, and 5 bases separated the two germline ends. Germline CDR1 LNHDA, CDR2 SQIVND (reference sequence). The CDR3 DNA reads TGTGCCAGTAGTTTCCACACAGATACGCAGTATTTT. Translating gives CASSFHTDTQYF.

V is TRBV7-2 and J is TRBJ2-4, with 7 bases matching TRBD1. The V gene end was trimmed by 5 bases and the J gene end by 12 bases; junction bases not matched to a gene: 13. CDR1 and CDR2 (germline): SGHTA, FQGNSA. CDR3 length: 14 residues. The CDR3 DNA reads TGTGCCAGCAGCCAAACCAGGTGGGACAGCGATCAGTACTTC. Translation gives CASSQTRWDSDQYF. Full variable domain (outside the CDR3, taken from reference TRBV7-2 and TRBJ2-4): GAGVSQSPSNKVTEKGKDVELRCDPISGHTALYWYRQSLGQGLEFLIYFQGNSAPDKSGLPSDRFSAERTGGSVSTLTIQRTQQEDSAVYLCASSQTRWDSDQYFGAGTRLSVL.

In DNA, the CDR3 is TGTGCCTGGAGTGTAGAACAGGGGGACATGAACACTGAAGCTTTCTTT. Protein: CAWSVEQGDMNTEAFF. The rearrangement links TRBV30 to TRBJ1-1; 8 positions match TRBD1. The junction had 6 bases not matched to a gene; V was cut back by 0 bases and J by 0 bases. This CDR3 spans 16 amino acids. CDR1 is GTSNPN and CDR2 is SVGIG in the germline V gene (reference sequence).